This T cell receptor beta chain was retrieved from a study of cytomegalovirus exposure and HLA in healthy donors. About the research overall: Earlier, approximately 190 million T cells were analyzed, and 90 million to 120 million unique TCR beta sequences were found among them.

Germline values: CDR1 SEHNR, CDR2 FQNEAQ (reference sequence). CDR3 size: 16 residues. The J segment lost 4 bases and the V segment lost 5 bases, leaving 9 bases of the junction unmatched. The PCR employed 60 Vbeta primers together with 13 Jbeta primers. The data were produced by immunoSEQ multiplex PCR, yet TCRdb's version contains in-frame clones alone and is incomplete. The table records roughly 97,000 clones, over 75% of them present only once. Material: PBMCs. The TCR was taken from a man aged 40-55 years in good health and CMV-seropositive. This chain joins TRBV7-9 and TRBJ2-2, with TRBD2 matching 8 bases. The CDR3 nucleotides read TGTGCCAGCAGCCCCCCGGGAGGGCGGCTCACCGGGGAGCTGTTTTTT. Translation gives CASSPPGGRLTGELFF. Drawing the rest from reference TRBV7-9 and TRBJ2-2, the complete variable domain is DTGVSQNPRHKITKRGQNVTFRCDPISEHNRLYWYRQTLGQGPEFLTYFQNEAQLEKSRLLSDRFSAERPKGSFSTLEIQRTEQGDSAMYLCASSPPGGRLTGELFFGEGSRLTVL.